Below, one TCR beta chain is given with its context. No antigen is known for it. This PCR relied on a set of 60 Vbeta primers and 13 Jbeta primers. The protocol was immunoSEQ multiplex PCR, while the TCRdb copy is restricted to in-frame clones and leaves out a portion. The sample yields around 94,000 clones, about 77% seen once. The source of the sample is a study of cytomegalovirus exposure and HLA in healthy donors. Findings and limits, study-wide: Later analysis reportedly placed an Asian-associated ancestry cluster below the roughly 700-donor mean in N-insertions. Across donors, presence/absence analyses took sequencing depth to be roughly uniform.

From germline, CDR1 is MDHEN and CDR2 SYDVKM. The CDR3 has 17 amino acids. Unmatched junction bases numbered 10, after V lost 1 base and J lost 6 bases. The sequencing sample was made of PBMCs. V and J are TRBV28 and TRBJ2-5, with TRBD2 identical over 11 bases. This TCR was recovered from a male donor in good health and CMV-seropositive. The DNA of the CDR3 is TGTGCCAGCAGTTTATTTCTTAGCGGGGGGGCCGGTAAGACCCAGTACTTC. Encoded protein: CASSLFLSGGAGKTQYF. Based on the CDR3 plus reference TRBV28 and TRBJ2-5, the full variable domain is DVKVTQSSRYLVKRTGEKVFLECVQDMDHENMFWYRQDPGLGLRLIYFSYDVKMKEKGDIPEGYSVSREKKERFSLILESASTNQTSMYLCASSLFLSGGAGKTQYFGPGTRLLVL.